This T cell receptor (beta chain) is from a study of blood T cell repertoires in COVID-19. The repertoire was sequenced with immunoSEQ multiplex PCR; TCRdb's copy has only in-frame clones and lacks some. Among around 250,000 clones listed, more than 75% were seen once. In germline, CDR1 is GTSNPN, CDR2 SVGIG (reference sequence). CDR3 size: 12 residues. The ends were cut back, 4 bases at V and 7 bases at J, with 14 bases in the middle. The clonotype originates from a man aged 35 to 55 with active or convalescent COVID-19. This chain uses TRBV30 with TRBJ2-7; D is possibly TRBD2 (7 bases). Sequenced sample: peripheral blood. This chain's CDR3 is CAWKGGAEEQYF. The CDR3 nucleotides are TGTGCCTGGAAGGGGGGGGCGGAGGAGCAGTACTTC. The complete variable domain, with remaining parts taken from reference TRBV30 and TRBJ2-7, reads SQTIHQWPATLVQPVGSPLSLECTVEGTSNPNLYWYRQAAGRGLQLLFYSVGIGQISSEVPQNLSASRPQDRQFILSSKKLLLSDSGFYLCAWKGGAEEQYFGPGTRLTVT.